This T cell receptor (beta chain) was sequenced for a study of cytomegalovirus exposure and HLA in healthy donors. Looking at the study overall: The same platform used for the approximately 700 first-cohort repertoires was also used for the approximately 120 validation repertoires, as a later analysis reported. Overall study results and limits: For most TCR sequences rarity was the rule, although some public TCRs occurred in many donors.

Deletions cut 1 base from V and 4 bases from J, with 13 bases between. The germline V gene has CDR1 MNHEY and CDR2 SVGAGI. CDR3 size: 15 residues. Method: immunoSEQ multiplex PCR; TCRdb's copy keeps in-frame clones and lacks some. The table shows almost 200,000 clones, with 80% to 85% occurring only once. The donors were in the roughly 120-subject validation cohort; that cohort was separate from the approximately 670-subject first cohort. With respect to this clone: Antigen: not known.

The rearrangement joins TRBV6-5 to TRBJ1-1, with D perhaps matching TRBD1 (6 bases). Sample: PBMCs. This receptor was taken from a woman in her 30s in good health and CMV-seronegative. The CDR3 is CASSYYRERATEAFF. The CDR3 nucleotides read TGTGCCAGCAGTTACTACAGGGAGCGTGCCACTGAAGCTTTCTTT.